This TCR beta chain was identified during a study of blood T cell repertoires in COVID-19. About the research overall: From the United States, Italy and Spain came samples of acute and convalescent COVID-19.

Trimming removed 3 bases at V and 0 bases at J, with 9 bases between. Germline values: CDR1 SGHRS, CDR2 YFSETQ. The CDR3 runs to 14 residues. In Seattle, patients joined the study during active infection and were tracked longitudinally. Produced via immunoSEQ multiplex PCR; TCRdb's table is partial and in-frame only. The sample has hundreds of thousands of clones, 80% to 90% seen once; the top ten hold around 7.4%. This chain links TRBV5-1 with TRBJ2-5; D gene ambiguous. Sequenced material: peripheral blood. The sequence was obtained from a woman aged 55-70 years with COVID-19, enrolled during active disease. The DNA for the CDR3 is TGCGCCAGCAGCTCGCAGAATCACCAAGAGACCCAGTACTTC. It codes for CASSSQNHQETQYF. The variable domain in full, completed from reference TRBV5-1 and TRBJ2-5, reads KAGVTQTPRYLIKTRGQQVTLSCSPISGHRSVSWYQQTPGQGLQFLFEYFSETQRNKGNFPGRFSGRQFSNSRSEMNVSTLELGDSALYLCASSSQNHQETQYFGPGTRLLVL.